This T cell receptor beta chain originates from a study of shared clonotypes between healthy human individuals. Looking at the study overall: Plates per donor: three CD4 naive, three CD4 memory, two CD8 naive, one CD8 memory.

The germline V gene encodes CDR1 SGHVS and CDR2 FQNEAQ. The CDR3 spans 11 residues. Trimming removed 4 bases at V and 2 bases at J, with 1 base between. Profiling relied on immunoSEQ multiplex PCR, and the TCRdb table lists in-frame clones only, not all of them. Here the sample spans more than 2 million clones, almost 96% being singletons. This clone was seen only a few times. Distinct nucleotide sequences in the sample also encode this CDR3. The sequenced sample consisted of naive CD4+ T cells sorted from blood. The subset was: CD45RA+ positively selected. This chain connects TRBV7-8 to TRBJ2-3; D gene uncertain. The TCR sequence derives from a man aged 18-30 years in good health. The CDR3 region has the DNA TGTGCCAGCAGCTCCACAGATACGCAGTATTTT. This encodes CASSSTDTQYF.